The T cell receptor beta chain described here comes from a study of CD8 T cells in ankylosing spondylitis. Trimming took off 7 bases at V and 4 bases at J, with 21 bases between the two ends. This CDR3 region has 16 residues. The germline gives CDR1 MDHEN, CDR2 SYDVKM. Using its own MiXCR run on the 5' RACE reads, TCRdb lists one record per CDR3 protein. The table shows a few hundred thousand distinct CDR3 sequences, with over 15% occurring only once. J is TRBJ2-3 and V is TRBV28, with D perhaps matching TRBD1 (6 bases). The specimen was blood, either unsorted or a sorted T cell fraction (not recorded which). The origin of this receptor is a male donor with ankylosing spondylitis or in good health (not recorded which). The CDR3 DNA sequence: TGTGCCAGCACCAAGTGGGACACCGGGCCCCCAGATACGCAGTATTTT. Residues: CASTKWDTGPPDTQYF.